This T cell receptor (beta chain) is drawn from a study of shared T cell receptors in the human thymus. The assay was immunoSEQ multiplex PCR, and TCRdb's table has in-frame clones only and misses some. Among over 450,000 clones, 70% to 80% were seen once, and the ten largest hold about 0.014%. After removal of 9 bases from V and 4 bases from J, the junction contained 8 bases not matched to a gene. From germline, CDR1 is SGDLS and CDR2 YYNGEE. This CDR3 has 13 residues. The sample also formed part of further work on human thymus T cells.

The chain recombines TRBV9 with TRBJ1-2; 8 nucleotides match TRBD1. The source is a boy in the first two years of life with a congenital heart defect. The specimen sequenced was thymocytes. In nucleotides, the CDR3 is TGTGCCACCAATACTACAGGGGGCTATGGCTACACCTTC. It specifies CATNTTGGYGYTF. Using reference TRBV9 and TRBJ1-2 for the parts outside the CDR3, the full variable domain is DSGVTQTPKHLITATGQRVTLRCSPRSGDLSVYWYQQSLDQGLQFLIQYYNGEERAKGNILERFSAQQFPDLHSELNLSSLELGDSALYFCATNTTGGYGYTFGSGTRLTVV.